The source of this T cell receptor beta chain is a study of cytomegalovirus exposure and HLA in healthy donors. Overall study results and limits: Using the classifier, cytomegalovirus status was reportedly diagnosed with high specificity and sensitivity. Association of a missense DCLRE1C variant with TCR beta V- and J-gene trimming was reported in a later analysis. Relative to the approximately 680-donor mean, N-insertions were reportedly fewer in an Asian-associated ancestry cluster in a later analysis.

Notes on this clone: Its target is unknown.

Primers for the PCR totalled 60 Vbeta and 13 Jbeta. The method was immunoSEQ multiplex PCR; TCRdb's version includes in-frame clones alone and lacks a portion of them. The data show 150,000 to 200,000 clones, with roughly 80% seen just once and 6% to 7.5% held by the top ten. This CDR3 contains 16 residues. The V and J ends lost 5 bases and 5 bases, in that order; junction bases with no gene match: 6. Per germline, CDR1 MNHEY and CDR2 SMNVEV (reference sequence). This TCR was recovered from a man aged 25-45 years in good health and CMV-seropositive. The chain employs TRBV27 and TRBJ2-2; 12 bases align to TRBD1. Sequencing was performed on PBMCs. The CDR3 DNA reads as TGTGCCAGCAGTGAGGGGACAGGGGGCGAGACCGGGGAGCTGTTTTTT. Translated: CASSEGTGGETGELFF.